A selection of T cell receptor beta chains follows, all from one sample in a study of CD8 T cells in Susac syndrome. TCRdb itself ran the immunoSEQ multiplex PCR reads through MiXCR, one entry per CDR3 protein. The sample gives around 300,000 distinct CDR3 sequences, roughly 90% of which show up once; approximately 0.18% is in the top ten. Sequencing used CD8+ T cells from PBMCs. Receptor source: a human donor with multiple sclerosis. Both conserved end residues are part of each CDR3. The D gene is left open where the match is weak. The size entry is marked missing in some rows and otherwise reads once, few, many or a size class.

TRBJ2-1 few TRBV6-2/TRBV6-3 TRBD1 TGTGCCAGCAGTTACCCGACCGGACAGGTAAATTCCTACAATGAGCAGTTCTTC CASSYPTGQVNSYNEQFF
TRBJ2-1 NA TRBV27 NA TGTGCCAGCAGTTTTGGACCAAACCAGGAGCAGTTCTTC CASSFGPNQEQFF
TRBJ2-1 NA TRBV28 TRBD2 TGTGCCAGCGCCCCTTCGGGGGGGGGTTTAGGGAATGAGCAGTTCTTC CASAPSGGGLGNEQFF
TRBJ2-5 NA TRBV6-2/TRBV6-3 NA TGTGCCAGCAGCTCGGGAATCGGGAAAGAGACCCAGTACTTC CASSSGIGKETQYF
TRBJ1-1 NA TRBV3-1 TRBD1 TGTGCCAGCAGACAACTCCGGGGACAGGGGAGGTTTGAAGCTTTCTTT CASRQLRGQGRFEAFF
TRBJ2-5 NA TRBV29-1 NA TGCAGGTGTACTGTGCAAGAGACCCAGTACTTC CRCTVQETQYF
TRBJ1-1 few TRBV7-9 NA TGTGCCAGCAGCTTAGAACCTCTGGGGAATGAAGCTTTCTTT CASSLEPLGNEAFF
TRBJ1-2 NA TRBV6-2/TRBV6-3 NA TGTGCCAGCAAGGTTCCCGGGACAACCTATGGCTACACCTTC CASKVPGTTYGYTF
TRBJ2-1 NA TRBV12-3/TRBV12-4 NA TGTGCCAGCAGTTGGGTCGGGGGAAGCGGTGAGCAGTTCTTC CASSWVGGSGEQFF
TRBJ1-1 NA TRBV30 NA TGTGCCTGGAGTGTACGGGACACTCTTAACACTGAAGCTTTCTTT CAWSVRDTLNTEAFF
TRBJ2-3 once TRBV30 NA TGTGCCTGTTACCCAGGGGAGGCGCAGTATTTT CACYPGEAQYF
TRBJ1-5 NA TRBV5-6 NA TGTGCCAGCAGCTATGGGGGTGAACAGCCCCAGCATTTT CASSYGGEQPQHF
TRBJ2-3 NA TRBV4-2 NA TGTGCCAGCAGCCAAGGTATCCTCACAGATACGCAGTATTTT CASSQGILTDTQYF
TRBJ2-7 few TRBV29-1 NA TGCAGCGTTGAAAAGGGGTCCTACGAGCAGTACTTC CSVEKGSYEQYF
TRBJ2-2 NA TRBV6-5 NA TGTGCCAGCAGTTACTCGAGGAGGGAGCTGTTTTTT CASSYSRRELFF
TRBJ2-7 NA TRBV7-9 NA TGTGCCAGCAGCTTACAGTTGGGCAGCCCTAGTGACGAGCAGTACTTC CASSLQLGSPSDEQYF
TRBJ2-7 NA TRBV3-1 NA TGTGCCAGCAGCCAAGTAGCGCGGGATCCCTACGAGCAGTACTTC CASSQVARDPYEQYF
TRBJ2-2 NA TRBV7-8 NA TGTGCCAGCCCTAGGGTGAACACCGGGGAGCTGTTTTTT CASPRVNTGELFF
TRBJ1-1 NA TRBV29-1 NA TGCAGCGTTGATCTCCAGGGCGAGAGGAATGAAGCTTTCTTT CSVDLQGERNEAFF
TRBJ1-4 NA TRBV18 TRBD1 TGTGCCAGCTCACTACCAGGGACAGCGGTTTTGGGTGAAAAACTGTTTTTT CASSLPGTAVLGEKLFF
TRBJ1-5 NA TRBV28 NA TGTGCCAGCAGTACCGACAGAAATAGCAATCAGCCCCAGCATTTT CASSTDRNSNQPQHF
TRBJ2-1 NA TRBV19 NA TGTGCCAGTAGTATGGGGACCAACAATGAGCAGTTCTTC CASSMGTNNEQFF
TRBJ1-5 once TRBV11-2 NA TGTGCCAGCAGCTTAGGGGATCGGCAGCCCCAGCATTTT CASSLGDRQPQHF
TRBJ1-4 NA TRBV27 TRBD1 TGTGCCAGCACCCCGACAGGGGGCGGGGAAAAACTGTTTTTT CASTPTGGGEKLFF
TRBJ2-2 NA TRBV15 TRBD1 TGTGCCACCAGCGGGACAGGGGACATCGGGGAGCTGTTTTTT CATSGTGDIGELFF
TRBJ2-7 NA TRBV5-1 TRBD1 TGCGCCAGCAGCTTGTGGGGGGACAGGACTTACTACGAGCAGTACTTC CASSLWGDRTYYEQYF
TRBJ2-7 NA TRBV7-9 TRBD2 TGTGCCAGCAGCTCCCTTCTAGCGGGGGTTTACGAGCAGTACTTC CASSSLLAGVYEQYF
TRBJ2-7 NA TRBV20-1 NA TGCAGTGCTAGCCCTCCCGAACACTACGAGCAGTACTTC CSASPPEHYEQYF
TRBJ2-7 once TRBV3-1 NA TGTGCCAGCAGCCCCAACGGGTTCTACGAGCAGTACTTC CASSPNGFYEQYF
TRBJ1-5 NA TRBV12-3/TRBV12-4 NA TGTGCCAGCAGTTTCGAAGGGGCGGTGGGCAATCAGCCCCAGCATTTT CASSFEGAVGNQPQHF
TRBJ2-1 NA TRBV24-1 NA TGTGCCACCAGTGATTGGGGGGGGCCGGGCGAGCAGTTCTTC CATSDWGGPGEQFF
TRBJ2-2 once TRBV28 TRBD2 TGTGCCAGCAGTTTACTAGCTAGCGGGGGCTCCACCGGGGAGCTGTTTTTT CASSLLASGGSTGELFF
TRBJ1-3 NA TRBV9 NA TGTGCCAGCAGCGCCCAGGGTAACACCATATATTTT CASSAQGNTIYF
TRBJ1-2 NA TRBV12-5 NA TGTGCTAGTGGTCCGACAGAGGGGAACTATGGCTACACCTTC CASGPTEGNYGYTF
TRBJ2-7 few TRBV7-9 NA TGTGCCAGCGGCCTTAGCTACGAGCAGTACTTC CASGLSYEQYF
TRBJ1-1 NA TRBV12-3/TRBV12-4 NA TGTGCCAGCAGTTTCGTAGGTCCTCTGAACACTGAAGCTTTCTTT CASSFVGPLNTEAFF
TRBJ2-7 NA TRBV20-1 TRBD2 TGCAGTGCTAGAGCGAGCGGGAGTTGGGACGAGCAGTACTTC CSARASGSWDEQYF
TRBJ2-7 NA TRBV15 NA TGTGCCACCAGCAGAGCGAAAGGGGCGAAAGAGCAGTACTTC CATSRAKGAKEQYF
TRBJ2-1 few TRBV6-6 NA TGTGCCAGCAGTTACGGTGACTACAATGAGCAGTTCTTC CASSYGDYNEQFF
TRBJ1-1 NA TRBV7-9 NA TGTGCCAGCAGGAGGGGCCTGAACACTGAAGCTTTCTTT CASRRGLNTEAFF
TRBJ2-5 NA TRBV9 NA TGTGCCAGCAGCGTAGAGAACAGTGATTTTCAAGAGACCCAGTACTTC CASSVENSDFQETQYF
TRBJ2-2 NA TRBV25-1 NA TGTGCCAGCAGTGAATATATGGACAACACCGGGGAGCTGTTTTTT CASSEYMDNTGELFF
TRBJ2-7 NA TRBV4-2 TRBD1 TGTGCCAGCAGCCAGTCCCCGGGACAGGGGGCCGACGAGCAGTACTTC CASSQSPGQGADEQYF
TRBJ2-3 NA TRBV10-3 NA TGTGCCATCAGTACCCGATCCTACGATACCATTGATACGCAGTATTTT CAISTRSYDTIDTQYF
TRBJ1-1 NA TRBV11-2 NA TGTGCCAGCAGCTTAGATTCAGGGGCTGAAGCTTTCTTT CASSLDSGAEAFF
TRBJ2-1 few TRBV3-1 NA TGTGCCAGCAGCCAAGAACAGTCCGTCTACAATGAGCAGTTCTTC CASSQEQSVYNEQFF
TRBJ2-7 NA TRBV5-1 TRBD1 TGCGCCAGCAGCTTGACGCGTCAGGGGGCATCCTACGAGCAGTACTTC CASSLTRQGASYEQYF
TRBJ2-1 NA TRBV12-1 NA TGTGCCAGCAGCTTAGAAAGAAACGGGACTAGCGGGTACTACAATGAGCAGTTCTTC CASSLERNGTSGYYNEQFF
TRBJ1-2 NA TRBV20-1 NA TGCAGTGCTAGCGGGACCTCCTTCTATGGCTACACCTTC CSASGTSFYGYTF
TRBJ2-2 NA TRBV29-1 NA TGCAGCGTTGATTCTCAGAGTACCGGGGAGCTGTTTTTT CSVDSQSTGELFF
TRBJ1-5 NA TRBV12-3/TRBV12-4 TRBD1 TGTGCCAGCAGCCTGACAGGGTACAATCAGCCCCAGCATTTT CASSLTGYNQPQHF
TRBJ1-5 NA TRBV6-2/TRBV6-3 NA TGTGCCAGCAGTTACAAGGGTAACGGCAATCAGCCCCAGCATTTT CASSYKGNGNQPQHF
TRBJ2-7 NA TRBV29-1 NA TGCAGCGTTGAAGGAAATGCCTACGAGCAGTACTTC CSVEGNAYEQYF
TRBJ2-1 NA TRBV5-6 TRBD1 TGTGCCAGCAGCTGGACAGGGGAAGAGCAGTTCTTC CASSWTGEEQFF
TRBJ1-3 NA TRBV4-3 NA TGCGCCAGCAGCCAAGTCTCTGGAAACACCATATATTTT CASSQVSGNTIYF
TRBJ2-5 NA TRBV7-9 TRBD1 TGTGCCAGCAGCTTCCTAACAGGGGGTGATGGAGAGACCCAGTACTTC CASSFLTGGDGETQYF
TRBJ2-2 NA TRBV6-4 TRBD1 TGTGCCAGCAGTGAGCTCCCAGGGGGTGACACCGGGGAGCTGTTTTTT CASSELPGGDTGELFF
TRBJ2-7 NA TRBV29-1 TRBD1 TGCAGCGCTACGGACAGGGGGCAGTACGAGCAGTACTTC CSATDRGQYEQYF
TRBJ2-3 NA TRBV6-2/TRBV6-3 NA TGTGCCAGCAGTGCCTTTCTACCGGAGTCCGATACGCAGTATTTT CASSAFLPESDTQYF